This T cell receptor (beta chain) came from a study of beta chain features in type 1 diabetes. The authors took one heparinised blood draw, averaging around 120 mL, from each donor. Expressed TCRB transcripts were sequenced, since all the RNA that had been isolated was reverse transcribed. Libraries were prepared by immunoSEQ multiplex PCR; TCRdb keeps only in-frame clonotypes and omits some of them. The sample records 60,000 or so clones, around three fifths being singletons. About this clone itself: Antigen unknown.

Germline CDR1 is MNHNY and CDR2 is SVGAGI (reference sequence). V trimming: 6 bases; J trimming: 8 bases; junction bases outside the gene matches: 3. The CDR3 spans 11 residues. The study's findings and limits: Whether HLA type affects TCRB rearrangement stayed undetermined in the present work. Insertion counts at VDJ junctions were lower in type 1 diabetes patients, who also showed more deletions there.

J is TRBJ1-2 and V is TRBV6-6; 7 bases align to TRBD1. The sequencing sample was made of Tregs from blood. The receptor was derived from a woman aged 18-29 years in good health. CDR3 loop: CASRDRAGYTF. The CDR3 DNA follows: TGTGCCAGCAGAGACAGGGCCGGCTACACCTTC.